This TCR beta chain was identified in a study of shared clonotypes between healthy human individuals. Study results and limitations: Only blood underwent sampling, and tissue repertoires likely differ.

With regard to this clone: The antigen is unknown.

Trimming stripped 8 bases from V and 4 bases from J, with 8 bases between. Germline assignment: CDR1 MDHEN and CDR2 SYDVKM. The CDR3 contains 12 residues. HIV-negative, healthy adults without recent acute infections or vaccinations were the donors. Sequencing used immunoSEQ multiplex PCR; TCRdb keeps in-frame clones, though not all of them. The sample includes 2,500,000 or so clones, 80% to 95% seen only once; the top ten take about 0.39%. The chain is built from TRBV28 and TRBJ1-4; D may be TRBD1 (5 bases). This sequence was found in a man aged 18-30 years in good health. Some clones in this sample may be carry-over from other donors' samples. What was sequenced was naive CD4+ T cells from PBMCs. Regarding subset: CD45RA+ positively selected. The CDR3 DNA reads TGTGCCAGCTGTGACAGTAATGAAAAACTGTTTTTT. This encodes CASCDSNEKLFF.